Presented here are 26 T cell receptor beta chains from one specimen sequenced in a study of blood T cell repertoires in COVID-19. The data were produced by immunoSEQ multiplex PCR, yet TCRdb's version contains in-frame clones alone and is incomplete. The table includes tens of thousands of clones, 87% detected once. The sample was peripheral blood. The receptor set was obtained from a human donor in a cohort sampled during active COVID-19.

V usage is TRBV10-3 and J usage is TRBJ2-1; TRBD2 matches 11 bases. Germline V gene sequence: CDR1 ENHRY, CDR2 SYGVKD. This CDR3 has 16 amino acids. With V trimmed by 6 bases and J by 5 bases, 9 bases remained unmatched. CDR3 bases: TGTGCCATCAGCCTGTTAGCGGGAGGGCCCAACAATGAGCAGTTCTTC. Amino acid sequence: CAISLLAGGPNNEQFF.

In this sample, this clone turned up a few times. The genes are TRBV10-3 and TRBJ2-3; the D gene is possibly TRBD2 (7 bases). Trimming took 10 bases from V and 0 from J, leaving 17 bases between them. CDR3 length equals 15 residues. Per the germline V gene, CDR1 is ENHRY and CDR2 is SYGVKD. The CDR3: CATGGQGGSTDTQYF. CDR3 sequence (DNA): TGTGCCACCGGGGGGCAGGGTGGAAGCACAGATACGCAGTATTTT.

This clone was seen once. CDR3 amino acids: CASSWGQGGDEKLFF. CDR3 DNA: TGCGCCAGCAGCTGGGGACAGGGCGGGGATGAAAAACTGTTTTTT. V and J are TRBV5-1 and TRBJ1-4; TRBD1 matches at 9 bases. The V gene end was trimmed by 3 bases and the J gene end by 6 bases; junction bases not matched to a gene: 6. CDR1 is SGHRS, CDR2 YFSETQ, per germline. The CDR3 runs to 15 residues. The complete variable domain, with remaining parts taken from reference TRBV5-1 and TRBJ1-4, reads KAGVTQTPRYLIKTRGQQVTLSCSPISGHRSVSWYQQTPGQGLQFLFEYFSETQRNKGNFPGRFSGRQFSNSRSEMNVSTLELGDSALYLCASSWGQGGDEKLFFGSGTQLSVL.

V and J are TRBV27 and TRBJ2-2, with 8 bases aligning to TRBD1. CDR3 length: 17 amino acids. The germline V gene encodes CDR1 MNHEY and CDR2 SMNVEV (reference sequence). The J segment lost 0 bases and the V segment lost 2 bases, leaving 5 bases of the junction unmatched. CDR3 in DNA: TGTGCCAGCAGTTTAACGTACAGGGGGACGAACACCGGGGAGCTGTTTTTT. As protein: CASSLTYRGTNTGELFF.

The chain combines TRBV11-3 with TRBJ2-3; 8 bases match TRBD2. Unmatched junction bases numbered 10, after V lost 4 bases and J lost 4 bases. Looked up from germline, CDR1 is SGHNT and CDR2 is YENEEA. This CDR3 contains 16 residues. Written as DNA, the CDR3 is TGTGCCAGCAGCTCCCGAGGTAGCGGGAACGCAGATACGCAGTATTTT. Its translation: CASSSRGSGNADTQYF.

This chain links TRBV7-3 with TRBJ1-3, with D possibly matching TRBD1 (6 bases). V lost 5 bases and J 7 bases, leaving 24 bases between the germline ends. From germline, CDR1 is SGHTA and CDR2 FQGTGA. The CDR3 is made up of 17 amino acids. The CDR3 DNA follows: TGTGCCAGCAGCCCAAAATCCCTGACAGGTAAGGGGAACACCATATATTTT. Translation: CASSPKSLTGKGNTIYF.

This rearrangement joins TRBV7-9 to TRBJ1-1; TRBD1 is a possible D gene (5 bases). CDR3 length: 11 amino acids. Germline CDR1 SEHNR, CDR2 FQNEAQ (reference sequence). V lost 6 bases and J lost 7, with 9 bases in between. CDR3 loop: CASSPQGEAFF. The DNA of the CDR3 is TGTGCCAGCAGTCCGCAGGGTGAAGCTTTCTTT.

The rearrangement joins TRBV28 to TRBJ2-1; 9 bases are shared with TRBD1. The CDR3 has 15 amino acids. Unmatched junction bases numbered 7, after V lost 3 bases and J lost 7 bases. Germline loops: CDR1 MDHEN, CDR2 SYDVKM. DNA of the CDR3: TGTGCCAGCAGTTTGCCGACAGGGGGAAAAAATGAGCAGTTCTTC. Translating gives CASSLPTGGKNEQFF.

This chain connects TRBV27 to TRBJ1-2; 11 nucleotides agree with TRBD1. The CDR3 totals 13 residues. Germline loops: CDR1 MNHEY, CDR2 SMNVEV (reference sequence). Trimming cost V 3 bases and J 9 bases; bases outside gene matches: 3. CDR3 protein: CASSFGTGGRYTF. The DNA of the CDR3 is TGTGCCAGCAGTTTTGGGACAGGGGGGCGCTACACCTTC.

This chain joins TRBV7-2 and TRBJ2-1; TRBD2 matches 10 bases. The trim removed 1 base at V and 7 bases at J, leaving 7 bases unmatched. This CDR3 has 16 residues. Germline lookup yields CDR1 SGHTA and CDR2 FQGNSA. The CDR3 region is CASSLVYSGRLNEQFF. In DNA form, the CDR3 reads TGTGCCAGCAGCTTAGTTTATAGCGGGAGGTTGAATGAGCAGTTCTTC.

The chain employs TRBV3-1 (or the pseudogene TRBV3-2) and TRBJ2-3; 12 nucleotides agree with TRBD2. The CDR3 is made up of 18 amino acids. From germline, CDR1 is LGHDT and CDR2 YNNKEL (reference sequence). Losses at the gene ends were 0 bases for V and 6 bases for J; bases not matched to a gene: 10. CDR3 nucleotide sequence: TGTGCCAGCAGCCAAGAAGGGCTAGCGGGAGGGCCGGGGGATACGCAGTATTTT. Protein product: CASSQEGLAGGPGDTQYF.

V and J are TRBV10-3 and TRBJ2-7; D may be TRBD2 (7 bases). Trimming took off 4 bases at V and 1 base at J, with 14 bases between the two ends. Germline CDR1 ENHRY, CDR2 SYGVKD. The CDR3 spans 15 residues. CDR3 region: CAISGGGGYSYEQYF. In DNA, the CDR3 is TGTGCCATCAGTGGTGGGGGGGGCTATTCCTACGAGCAGTACTTC.

This chain joins TRBV3-1 (or the pseudogene TRBV3-2) and TRBJ1-2; D not resolved. The CDR3 loop spans 14 amino acids. V lost 1 base and J lost 1, with 7 bases in between. Germline V lookup: CDR1 LGHDT, CDR2 YNNKEL (reference sequence). The CDR3 sequence: CASSQGGFNYGYTF. Written as DNA, the CDR3 is TGTGCCAGCAGCCAAGGAGGTTTTAACTATGGCTACACCTTC.

V is TRBV28 and J is TRBJ2-5; D gene ambiguous. The CDR3 is 13 amino acids. The germline gives CDR1 MDHEN, CDR2 SYDVKM. Between the trimmed V and J ends, which lost 5 bases and 4 bases, there was a span of 11 bases. CDR3 DNA sequence: TGTGCCAGCAGTCCGGAGACGGTAGAGACCCAGTACTTC. Its translation is CASSPETVETQYF.

The chain has TRBV13 and TRBJ1-2, with 8 bases matching TRBD1. Germline V gene lookup returns CDR1 PRHDT and CDR2 FYEKMQ (reference sequence). The CDR3 runs to 14 residues. The V segment lost 5 bases and the J segment 4 bases; nucleotides outside the gene matches: 6. The CDR3 DNA follows: TGTGCCAGCAGCCCCCGGGACAGGCTCTATGGCTACACCTTC. Amino acids: CASSPRDRLYGYTF.

V and J are TRBV3-1 (or the pseudogene TRBV3-2) and TRBJ2-7, with D possibly being TRBD2 (6 bases). V was clipped by 4 bases and J by 3 bases, with 10 bases between them. The CDR3 has 13 residues. Germline lookup yields CDR1 LGHDT and CDR2 YNNKEL (reference sequence). The CDR3 loop is CASSPGTGYEQYF. CDR3 DNA sequence: TGTGCCAGCAGCCCAGGGACTGGCTACGAGCAGTACTTC.

This clone appeared a single time. The chain employs TRBV27 and TRBJ1-2; no clear D. V dropped 6 bases and J dropped 0 bases, with 8 bases sitting between them. CDR1 is MNHEY, CDR2 SMNVEV, per germline (reference sequence). The CDR3 is made up of 13 amino acids. The CDR3 spells CASRKTANYGYTF. The CDR3 nucleotides are TGTGCCAGCAGGAAAACAGCTAACTATGGCTACACCTTC.

The chain recombines TRBV3-1 (or the pseudogene TRBV3-2) with TRBJ1-4; D remains ambiguous. The V gene's germline CDR1 is LGHDT and CDR2 YNNKEL (reference sequence). V was trimmed by 2 bases and J by 8 bases, leaving 15 bases between them. The CDR3 has 15 residues. DNA of the CDR3: TGTGCCAGCAGCCAATTCGGTGGCGAGGGCGAAAAACTGTTTTTT. Protein product: CASSQFGGEGEKLFF.

The genes are TRBV6-5 and TRBJ2-7; 9 bases agree with TRBD2. After removal of 2 bases from V and 2 bases from J, the junction contained 7 bases not matched to a gene. Per the germline V gene, CDR1 is MNHEY and CDR2 is SVGAGI. CDR3 length: 16 residues. CDR3 sequence (DNA): TGTGCCAGCAGTTACCTCTATAGCGGGAGCGCCTACGAGCAGTACTTC. Protein: CASSYLYSGSAYEQYF.

The chain recombines TRBV19 with TRBJ2-1, with TRBD1 as a possible D gene (6 bases). The V end was cut by 7 bases, the J end by 6 bases, with 19 bases between. This CDR3 comprises 15 residues. Germline V gene data show CDR1 as LNHDA and CDR2 as SQIVND (reference sequence). This chain's CDR3 is CASTPGLEGGNEQFF. DNA of the CDR3: TGTGCCAGTACCCCCGGATTGGAAGGGGGCAATGAGCAGTTCTTC.

The V call is TRBV28, the J call TRBJ2-7, with a tentative D call TRBD1 (5 bases). The CDR3 sequence is 11 residues long. V was shortened by 8 bases and J by 5 bases, with 10 bases between the two germline ends. CDR1 MDHEN and CDR2 SYDVKM come from the germline V gene. CDR3 sequence reads: CASLKGNEQYF. The CDR3 nucleotides are TGTGCCAGCTTGAAGGGGAACGAGCAGTACTTC.

The J gene is TRBJ2-5, the V gene TRBV5-1; D unclear. Trimming took off 0 bases at V and 2 bases at J, with 11 bases between the two ends. The CDR3 has 15 residues. CDR1 SGHRS and CDR2 YFSETQ come from the germline V gene. The CDR3 sequence: CASSLEIVMQETQYF. CDR3 DNA sequence: TGCGCCAGCAGCTTGGAGATAGTGATGCAAGAGACCCAGTACTTC. The whole variable domain, filled in from reference TRBV5-1 and TRBJ2-5, reads KAGVTQTPRYLIKTRGQQVTLSCSPISGHRSVSWYQQTPGQGLQFLFEYFSETQRNKGNFPGRFSGRQFSNSRSEMNVSTLELGDSALYLCASSLEIVMQETQYFGPGTRLLVL.

Only one count was recorded for this clone. J is TRBJ1-1 and V is TRBV10-1; maybe TRBD1 (5 bases). Trimming removed 0 bases from V and 5 bases from J, with 13 bases in between. This CDR3 spans 15 amino acids. Germline values: CDR1 WNHNN, CDR2 SYGVQD (reference sequence). DNA for the CDR3: TGCGCCAGCAGTGAGTCAGACCAGGGTACGACTGAAGCTTTCTTT. Translated, it gives CASSESDQGTTEAFF.

The V call is TRBV11-2, the J call TRBJ1-2, with a tentative D call TRBD1 (5 bases). Germline V gene data show CDR1 as SGHAT and CDR2 as FQNNGV. This CDR3 contains 16 residues. V was trimmed by 0 bases and J by 4 bases, leaving 15 bases between them. The CDR3 loop reads CASSLDNPRRAYGYTF. CDR3 coding DNA: TGTGCCAGCAGCTTAGATAATCCGCGCAGGGCCTATGGCTACACCTTC.

V gene TRBV7-9 combines with J gene TRBJ2-3; the match to TRBD2 covers 8 bases. This CDR3 is 14 amino acids long. Germline values: CDR1 SEHNR, CDR2 FQNEAQ (reference sequence). In nucleotides, the CDR3 is TGTGTGGGCGGCGGGAGGTATATCGGAGATACGCAGTATTTT. Protein: CVGGGRYIGDTQYF.

V and J are TRBV18 and TRBJ2-6, with D possibly TRBD1 on 5 matching bases. Per the germline V gene, CDR1 is KGHSH and CDR2 is LQKENI. This CDR3 has 16 residues. V lost 3 bases to trimming and J lost 0 bases, with 9 bases between them. Here the CDR3 DNA reads TGTGCCAGCTCACCGAACAGGATCTCTGGGGCCAACGTCCTGACTTTC. It specifies CASSPNRISGANVLTF.